These 20 T cell receptor beta chains originate from one sample sequenced in a study of blood T cell repertoires in COVID-19 (TCRdb year 2020). Library method: the immunoSEQ multiplex PCR assay. TCRdb limited this immuneACCESS table to in-frame rearrangements with V and J called. A share of clones is missing; checked studies link under half to unresolved V genes, and the rest is unexplained. The sample has around 250,000 clones on record, around 80% of them singletons. The ten largest clonotypes hold about 5% of the sample. The sequenced material came from PBMCs or T cells enriched from blood (not recorded which). All receptors come from a man aged 35 to 55 who had been exposed to COVID-19.

The rearrangement links TRBV14 to TRBJ1-6; the match to TRBD1 covers 9 bases. Germline assignment: CDR1 SGHDN and CDR2 FVKESK. Trimming at V came to 4 bases and at J to 9 bases, leaving 4 bases not matched to a gene. The CDR3 has 14 amino acids. CDR3 DNA sequence: TGTGCCAGCAGCCCCCGACAGGGGGTTTCACCCCTCCACTTT. Protein product: CASSPRQGVSPLHF.

The gene calls are TRBV14 and TRBJ2-1; D ambiguous. V was pared by 5 bases and J by 6 bases, with 5 bases between. The CDR3 length is 11 residues. Germline values: CDR1 SGHDN, CDR2 FVKESK. The CDR3 DNA follows: TGTGCCAGCAGCTTTATCAATGAGCAGTTCTTC. As protein: CASSFINEQFF.

The chain couples TRBV30 to TRBJ2-7; TRBD2 might be the D (7 bases). CDR1 is GTSNPN, CDR2 SVGIG, per germline (reference sequence). The CDR3 is 11 residues long. Between the trimmed V and J ends, which lost 8 bases and 4 bases, there was a span of 12 bases. The CDR3 is CASGTNYEQYF. CDR3 coding DNA: TGTGCCAGCGGGACAAATTACGAGCAGTACTTC.

Turning to this clone: This sample also contains other DNA sequences that code for the same CDR3. The chain couples TRBV19 to TRBJ2-7; D is perhaps TRBD1 (7 bases). In germline, CDR1 is LNHDA, CDR2 SQIVND (reference sequence). Trimming left V 5 bases short and J 4 bases short, with 12 bases between. CDR3 length equals 13 residues. The CDR3 loop reads CASSPRGAYEQYF. The CDR3 DNA sequence: TGTGCCAGTAGTCCCAGGGGGGCTTACGAGCAGTACTTC.

The chain carries TRBV10-3 and TRBJ2-1, with D perhaps matching TRBD1 (6 bases). Trimming left V 0 bases short and J 8 bases short, with 11 bases between. There are 14 residues in the CDR3. The germline CDR1 and CDR2 sequences are ENHRY and SYGVKD. This CDR3 is CAISESKKGDEQFF. The CDR3 nucleotides read TGTGCCATCAGTGAGTCGAAAAAGGGGGATGAGCAGTTCTTC.

This chain links TRBV5-1 with TRBJ2-7, with 7 bases identical to TRBD1. J gave up 3 bases and V 5 bases, and 8 bases lay outside the gene matches. The CDR3 length is 14 residues. The V gene's germline CDR1 is SGHRS and CDR2 YFSETQ. Here the CDR3 reads CASRPGTVVYEQYF. CDR3 in DNA: TGCGCCAGCAGACCCGGGACAGTCGTCTACGAGCAGTACTTC.

This CDR3 is CASGLTEDQPQHF. CDR3 nucleotides: TGTGCTAGTGGTTTGACAGAAGATCAGCCCCAGCATTTT. The V gene is TRBV12-5, the J gene TRBJ1-5, with unresolved D. The germline CDR1 and CDR2 sequences are LGHNT and FRNRAP. This CDR3 is built from 13 residues. V lost 2 bases, J lost 5 bases, and 7 bases lay in between. Variable domain in full (rest from reference TRBV12-5 and TRBJ1-5): DARVTQTPRHKVTEMGQEVTMRCQPILGHNTVFWYRQTMMQGLELLAYFRNRAPLDDSGMPKDRFSAEMPDATLATLKIQPSEPRDSAVYFCASGLTEDQPQHFGDGTRLSIL.

This clone was found a few times. This chain joins TRBV4-1 and TRBJ2-7; TRBD2 matches at 12 bases. CDR1 MGHRA and CDR2 YSYEKL come from the germline V gene. The V and J ends lost 4 bases and 4 bases, in that order; junction bases with no gene match: 8. The CDR3 has 16 amino acids. Written as DNA, the CDR3 is TGCGCCAGCAGCCCCCTGTCGACTAGCGGGAGTTACGAGCAGTACTTC. This encodes CASSPLSTSGSYEQYF.

The V and J genes are TRBV12-3 or TRBV12-4 and TRBJ2-5, with D uncertain. V lost 5 bases, J lost 5 bases, and 6 bases lay in between. The CDR3 extends over 11 amino acids. The CDR3 DNA sequence: TGTGCCAGCAGTGAGAGTGAGACCCAGTACTTC. As protein: CASSESETQYF.

The CDR3 is CASSQVTGWSDTQYF. The CDR3 DNA sequence: TGTGCCAGCAGCCAAGTGACAGGATGGTCAGATACGCAGTATTTT. The genes are TRBV3-1 (or the pseudogene TRBV3-2) and TRBJ2-3, with D maybe TRBD1 (6 bases). There are 15 residues in the CDR3. Germline CDR1 LGHDT, CDR2 YNNKEL (reference sequence). Trimming took off 1 base at V and 4 bases at J, with 12 bases between the two ends.

This sequence joins TRBV29-1 and TRBJ2-1; 12 bases agree with TRBD2. CDR1 is SQVTM, CDR2 ANQGSEA, per germline. V lost 4 bases to trimming and J lost 4 bases; unmatched junction nucleotides: 11. CDR3 length: 17 residues. The CDR3 DNA is TGCAGCGTTGGATTGACTAGCGGGAGTTCGGGTTACAATGAGCAGTTCTTC. Translation: CSVGLTSGSSGYNEQFF.

The chain combines TRBV5-1 with TRBJ1-2; 8 bases map to TRBD1. V lost 4 bases, J lost 4 bases, and 6 bases stayed unmatched. Germline V gene lookup returns CDR1 SGHRS and CDR2 YFSETQ. This CDR3 is built from 14 residues. CDR3 sequence: CASSQSTGGYGYTF. The CDR3 coding sequence is TGCGCCAGCAGCCAGTCCACAGGGGGCTATGGCTACACCTTC. Full variable domain (outside the CDR3, taken from reference TRBV5-1 and TRBJ1-2): KAGVTQTPRYLIKTRGQQVTLSCSPISGHRSVSWYQQTPGQGLQFLFEYFSETQRNKGNFPGRFSGRQFSNSRSEMNVSTLELGDSALYLCASSQSTGGYGYTFGSGTRLTVV.

This clone was observed once. The rearrangement uses TRBV2 and TRBJ2-5; 8 nucleotides agree with TRBD2. The J segment lost 1 base and the V segment lost 11 bases, leaving 9 bases of the junction unmatched. Looked up from germline, CDR1 is SNHLY and CDR2 is FYNNEI. This CDR3 has 14 amino acids. CDR3 protein: CAYSPGGSQETQYF. The CDR3 DNA is TGTGCCTATTCCCCGGGGGGGTCCCAAGAGACCCAGTACTTC.

This chain connects TRBV2 to TRBJ1-6; TRBD1 matches 7 bases. V dropped 2 bases and J dropped 8; count of bases not matched to a gene: 12. The CDR3 sequence is 17 residues long. Germline CDR1 and CDR2: SNHLY and FYNNEI. Here the CDR3 DNA reads TGTGCCAGCAGTGAAACGGACAGGCTCGATTTCGATTCACCCCTCCACTTT. Protein product: CASSETDRLDFDSPLHF.

The rearrangement joins TRBV19 to TRBJ1-5; a weak D match, TRBD1 (6 bases). V was clipped by 3 bases and J by 2 bases, with 17 bases between them. This CDR3 region has 17 residues. CDR1 LNHDA and CDR2 SQIVND come from the germline V gene (reference sequence). CDR3 residues: CASSMNRVTNRNQPQHF. CDR3 coding DNA: TGTGCCAGTAGTATGAACAGGGTCACCAATCGCAATCAGCCCCAGCATTTT.

The rearrangement joins TRBV11-2 to TRBJ2-3; 9 bases are shared with TRBD2. The CDR3 is 15 residues long. Germline V gene sequence: CDR1 SGHAT, CDR2 FQNNGV. Trimming cost V 9 bases and J 0 bases; bases outside gene matches: 7. Here the CDR3 reads CASIAGEASTDTQYF. CDR3 DNA: TGTGCCAGTATAGCGGGAGAAGCTAGCACAGATACGCAGTATTTT.

This clone was detected once. J is TRBJ2-7 and V is TRBV16; 7 positions match TRBD1. CDR1 and CDR2 from the germline V gene are KGHSY and FQNENV. CDR3 length: 13 residues. Trimming took 4 bases from V and 4 from J; bases not matched to a gene: 4. Here the CDR3 reads CASSPPTGYEQYF. For the CDR3, the DNA is TGTGCCAGCAGCCCCCCGACAGGGTACGAGCAGTACTTC. The variable domain in full, with the rest retrieved from reference TRBV16 and TRBJ2-7, is GEEVAQTPKHLVRGEGQKAKLYCAPIKGHSYVFWYQQVLKNEFKFLISFQNENVFDETGMPKERFSAKCLPNSPCSLEIQATKLEDSAVYFCASSPPTGYEQYFGPGTRLTVT.

CDR3 amino acids: CASSDTSGRIKQFF. The CDR3 DNA sequence: TGTGCCAGCAGTGACACTAGCGGGAGAATTAAGCAGTTCTTC. The chain employs TRBV2 and TRBJ2-1, with 11 bases that match TRBD2. Germline CDR1 reads SNHLY; CDR2 reads FYNNEI. This CDR3 region has 14 residues. The ends lost 3 bases at V and 11 bases at J; junction bases unmatched: 6.

This sequence joins TRBV9 and TRBJ2-2, with 8 bases that match TRBD2. V lost 8 bases, J lost 0 bases, and 6 bases stayed unmatched. Germline CDR1 reads SGDLS; CDR2 reads YYNGEE. CDR3 size: 15 residues. The CDR3 spells CASKAGVTNTGELFF. CDR3 DNA: TGTGCCAGTAAAGCGGGAGTAACGAACACCGGGGAGCTGTTTTTT.

The CDR3 is CASSQVMGGGRAADTQYF. The CDR3 coding sequence is TGTGCCAGCAGCCAAGTCATGGGTGGCGGGAGGGCCGCAGATACGCAGTATTTT. J is TRBJ2-3 and V is TRBV4-2; TRBD2 matches 9 bases. The CDR3 sequence is 18 residues long. Unmatched junction bases numbered 12, after V lost 1 base and J lost 4 bases. CDR1 and CDR2 (germline): LGHNA, YNFKEQ.